The present T cell receptor (beta chain) was sequenced within a study of breast tumors, draining lymph nodes, adjacent tissues. Study-level results: Luminal-like breast cancer showed significantly higher tumor–nontumor repertoire similarity than basal-like. That most tumor T cells come from lymph nodes remained unproven. Tumor repertoires ranked between lymph nodes and nontumor tissue in diversity, with V and J gene preferences. Data fit most tumor T cells coming from lymph node, expanding in tumor.

A note on this clonotype: Its cognate antigen is unknown.

MiXCR, applied by TCRdb to the multiplex PCR reads, yields one record per CDR3 protein. The sample yields 130,000 or so distinct CDR3 sequences, about 30% seen once. Germline V CDR1 and CDR2: SNHLY, FYNNEI. The CDR3 runs 15 residues. J gave up 3 bases and V 5 bases, and 3 bases lay outside the gene matches. Samples came from axillary lymph nodes draining the breast cancer. Specimen: axillary lymph node tissue. The source is a female donor with breast cancer. Some clones in this sample may be carry-over from other donors' samples. The J gene is TRBJ1-4, the V gene TRBV2; 10 bases line up with TRBD1. This CDR3 is CASSRDRGPNEKLFF. The CDR3 nucleotides read TGTGCCAGCAGTCGGGACAGGGGCCCTAATGAAAAACTGTTTTTT.